This T cell receptor beta chain was retrieved from a study of cytomegalovirus exposure and HLA in healthy donors. Study background: The platform used for the roughly 110 validation repertoires matched that of the roughly 720 first-cohort repertoires, a later analysis reported. Study-level results: Across donors, most TCRs were seen rarely, yet some public ones were widespread.

Measured with immunoSEQ multiplex PCR; TCRdb has only the in-frame clones, and not every one. The sample yields some 98,000 clones, approximately 90% seen once. Worth noting for this clone: Antigen specificity is unknown.

The CDR3 totals 16 residues. From germline, CDR1 is WSHSY and CDR2 SAAADI. The V and J ends lost 0 bases and 6 bases, in that order; junction bases with no gene match: 5. The chain combines TRBV10-2 with TRBJ2-3; TRBD2 agrees at 11 bases. This clonotype originated in a woman aged 30 to 39 in good health and CMV-seronegative. Sequenced material: PBMCs. This chain's CDR3 is CASSESIAGGLDTQYF. CDR3 coding DNA: TGCGCCAGCAGTGAGTCGATAGCGGGGGGGCTGGATACGCAGTATTTT.